The 13 T cell receptor beta chains presented below share a single source sample, sequenced in a study of CD8 T cells in Susac syndrome. cDNA came from about 0.5 to 1 ug RNA primed by random hexamers. TCRdb re-called the immunoSEQ multiplex PCR reads through MiXCR, storing one row per CDR3 protein. Altogether about 75,000 distinct CDR3 sequences are present, roughly 94% being singletons, with the ten largest covering 0.52%. The sequencing input was CD8+ T cells from PBMCs. These receptors were taken from a human donor with Susac syndrome.

This clonotype was recorded once. The chain carries TRBV7-9 and TRBJ2-7, with a possible D match to TRBD2 (5 bases). This CDR3 has 11 amino acids. V was clipped by 2 bases and J by 9 bases, with 8 bases between them. The V gene's germline CDR1 is SEHNR and CDR2 FQNEAQ (reference sequence). The CDR3 loop is CASSLSAGQYF. CDR3 DNA: TGTGCCAGCAGCTTAAGCGCGGGGCAGTACTTC.

This clonotype was counted a single time. The chain combines TRBV27 with TRBJ1-1; D is unclear. Germline V CDR1 and CDR2: MNHEY, SMNVEV (reference sequence). This CDR3 is 11 amino acids long. The V gene lost 3 bases and the J gene lost 7 bases, with 6 bases spanning the gap. This chain's CDR3 is CASSFGVEAFF. Here the CDR3 DNA reads TGTGCCAGCAGTTTCGGTGTTGAAGCTTTCTTT.

This chain joins TRBV12-3 or TRBV12-4 and TRBJ2-7; no definite D call. This CDR3 contains 13 residues. V gave up 1 base and J gave up 3 bases, with 7 bases separating them. The DNA of the CDR3 is TGTGCCAGCAGTTTAGGGGTCCTCTACGAGCAGTACTTC. Translated, it gives CASSLGVLYEQYF.

This clonotype came up once. The chain couples TRBV25-1 to TRBJ2-1; 9 bases map to TRBD1. The germline V gene encodes CDR1 MGHDK and CDR2 SYGVNS. V lost 6 bases and J lost 9; bases outside the gene matches: 12. The CDR3 totals 15 residues. CDR3 region: CASRGTGGLYAEQFF. The CDR3 region has the DNA TGTGCCAGCAGAGGAACAGGGGGCTTATACGCTGAGCAGTTCTTC.

The chain carries TRBV7-3 and TRBJ2-3; 7 positions match TRBD2. The V and J ends lost 1 base and 0 bases, in that order; junction bases with no gene match: 4. Germline values: CDR1 SGHTA, CDR2 FQGTGA. The CDR3 covers 16 residues. The CDR3 loop reads CASSLMRGGSTDTQYF. In DNA, the CDR3 is TGTGCCAGCAGCTTAATGCGCGGGGGTAGCACAGATACGCAGTATTTT.

V and J are TRBV6-5 and TRBJ2-3, with 10 bases lining up with TRBD2. The CDR3 sequence is 14 residues long. With 2 bases clipped from V and 5 bases from J, the junction kept 1 base outside the gene matches. Germline CDR1 is MNHEY and CDR2 is SVGAGI. CDR3 coding DNA: TGTGCCAGCAGTTACAGGACTAGCGGAGATACGCAGTATTTT. Residues: CASSYRTSGDTQYF.

The chain couples TRBV9 to TRBJ1-5, with D perhaps TRBD1 (5 bases). The germline CDR1 and CDR2 sequences are SGDLS and YYNGEE. V lost 0 bases, J lost 4 bases, and 11 bases lay in between. This CDR3 has 15 amino acids. CDR3 sequence: CASSVGGNWNQPQHF. Here the CDR3 DNA reads TGTGCCAGCAGCGTAGGGGGGAATTGGAATCAGCCCCAGCATTTT.

This sequence joins TRBV4-1 and TRBJ2-7, with 8 bases lining up with TRBD2. The ends lost 0 bases at V and 6 bases at J; junction bases unmatched: 7. This CDR3 has 15 residues. Germline V gene sequence: CDR1 MGHRA, CDR2 YSYEKL. CDR3 sequence: CASSQEPAGAGEQYF. The DNA of the CDR3 is TGCGCCAGCAGCCAAGAACCAGCGGGGGCGGGCGAGCAGTACTTC.

V usage is TRBV28 and J usage is TRBJ2-5; 7 nucleotides align to TRBD2. CDR1 is MDHEN and CDR2 is SYDVKM in the germline V gene. V gave up 5 bases and J gave up 4 bases; unmatched junction bases: 16. The CDR3 loop spans 17 amino acids. In nucleotides, the CDR3 is TGTGCCAGCAGTGAGCTAGCGGATCGGGGGGTCGGAGAGACCCAGTACTTC. It is translated as CASSELADRGVGETQYF.

The V and J genes are TRBV24-1 and TRBJ2-1; no reliable D call. V lost 1 base and J 8 bases, leaving 5 bases between the germline ends. The CDR3 has 12 residues. Germline V gene lookup returns CDR1 KGHDR and CDR2 SFDVKD. In DNA form, the CDR3 reads TGTGCCACCAGTGATTTTACACATGAGCAGTTCTTC. Protein sequence: CATSDFTHEQFF.

The chain employs TRBV5-1 and TRBJ2-1, with D perhaps TRBD1 or TRBD2 (6 bases each). The CDR3 totals 17 residues. Germline values: CDR1 SGHRS, CDR2 YFSETQ. The V gene lost 3 bases and the J gene lost 2 bases, with 18 bases spanning the gap. The CDR3 region is CASSSLEGGRPYNEQFF. The CDR3 coding sequence is TGCGCCAGCAGCTCCCTTGAGGGGGGAAGGCCCTACAATGAGCAGTTCTTC.

V gene TRBV6-2 or TRBV6-3 combines with J gene TRBJ1-5, with 7 bases that match TRBD1. Germline V gene sequence: CDR1 MNHEY, CDR2 SVGEGT. This CDR3 is built from 19 residues. V was clipped by 6 bases and J by 2 bases; unmatched bases: 19. CDR3 loop: CASSPKGTVFSWGNQPQHF. DNA of the CDR3: TGTGCCAGCAGCCCGAAGGGGACAGTCTTCTCTTGGGGCAATCAGCCCCAGCATTTT.

J is TRBJ1-5 and V is TRBV15; TRBD1 might be the D (6 bases). The germline CDR1 and CDR2 sequences are LNHNV and YYDKDF (reference sequence). The germline V and J ends were trimmed by 2 bases and 3 bases, with 8 bases remaining between them. The CDR3 contains 14 residues. The CDR3 region is CATSRRTDNQPQHF. The CDR3 coding sequence is TGTGCCACCAGCAGAAGGACAGACAATCAGCCCCAGCATTTT.